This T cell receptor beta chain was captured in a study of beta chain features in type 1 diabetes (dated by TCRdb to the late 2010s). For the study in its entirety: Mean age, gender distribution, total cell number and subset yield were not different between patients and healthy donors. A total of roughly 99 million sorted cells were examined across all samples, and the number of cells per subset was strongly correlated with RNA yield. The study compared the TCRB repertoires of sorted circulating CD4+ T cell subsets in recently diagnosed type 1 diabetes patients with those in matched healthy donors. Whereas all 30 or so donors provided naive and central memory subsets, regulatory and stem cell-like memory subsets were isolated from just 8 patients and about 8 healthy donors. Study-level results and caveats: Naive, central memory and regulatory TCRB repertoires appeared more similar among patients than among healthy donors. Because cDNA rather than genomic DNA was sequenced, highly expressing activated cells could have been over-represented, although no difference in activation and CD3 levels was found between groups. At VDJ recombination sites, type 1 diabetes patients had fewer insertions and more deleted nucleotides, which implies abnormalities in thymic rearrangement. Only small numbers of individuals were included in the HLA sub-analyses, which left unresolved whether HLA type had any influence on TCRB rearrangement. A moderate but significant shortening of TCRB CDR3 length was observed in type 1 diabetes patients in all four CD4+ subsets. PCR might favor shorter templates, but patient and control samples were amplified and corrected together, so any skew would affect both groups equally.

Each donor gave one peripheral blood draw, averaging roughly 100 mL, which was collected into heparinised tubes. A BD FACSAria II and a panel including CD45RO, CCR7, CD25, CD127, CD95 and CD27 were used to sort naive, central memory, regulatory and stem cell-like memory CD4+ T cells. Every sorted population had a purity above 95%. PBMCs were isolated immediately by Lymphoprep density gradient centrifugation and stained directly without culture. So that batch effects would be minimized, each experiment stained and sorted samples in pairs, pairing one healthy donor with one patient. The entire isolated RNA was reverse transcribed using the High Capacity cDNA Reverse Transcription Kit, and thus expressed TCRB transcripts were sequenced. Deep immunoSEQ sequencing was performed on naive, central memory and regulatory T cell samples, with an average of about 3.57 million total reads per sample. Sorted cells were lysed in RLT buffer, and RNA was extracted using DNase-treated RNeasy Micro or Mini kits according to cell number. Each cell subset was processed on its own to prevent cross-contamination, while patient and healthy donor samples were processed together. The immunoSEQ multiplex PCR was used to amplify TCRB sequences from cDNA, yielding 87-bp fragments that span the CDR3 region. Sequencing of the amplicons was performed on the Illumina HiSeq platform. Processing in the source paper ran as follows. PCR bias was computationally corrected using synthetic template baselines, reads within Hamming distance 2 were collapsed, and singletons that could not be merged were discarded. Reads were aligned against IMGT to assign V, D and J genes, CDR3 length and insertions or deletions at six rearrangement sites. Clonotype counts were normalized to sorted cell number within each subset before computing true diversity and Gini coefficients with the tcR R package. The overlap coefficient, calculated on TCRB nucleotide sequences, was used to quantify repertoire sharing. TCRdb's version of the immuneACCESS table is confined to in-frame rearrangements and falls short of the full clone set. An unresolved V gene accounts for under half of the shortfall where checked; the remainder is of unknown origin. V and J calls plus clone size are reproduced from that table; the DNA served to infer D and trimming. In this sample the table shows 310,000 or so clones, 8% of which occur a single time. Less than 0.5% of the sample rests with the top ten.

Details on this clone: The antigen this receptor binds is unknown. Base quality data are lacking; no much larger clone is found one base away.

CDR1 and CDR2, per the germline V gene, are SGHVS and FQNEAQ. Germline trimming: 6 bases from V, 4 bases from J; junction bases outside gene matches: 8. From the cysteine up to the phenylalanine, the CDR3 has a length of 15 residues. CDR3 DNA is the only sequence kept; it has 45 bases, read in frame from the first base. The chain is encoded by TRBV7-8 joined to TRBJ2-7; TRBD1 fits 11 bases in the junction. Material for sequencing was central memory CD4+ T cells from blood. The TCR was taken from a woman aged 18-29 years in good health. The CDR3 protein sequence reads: CASRDAGTGGYEQYF. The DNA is TGTGCCAGCAGAGATGCCGGGACAGGGGGATACGAGCAGTACTTC.